The clone carrying this T cell receptor beta chain was recorded at least ten times. Its antigen is as yet unknown. TCRdb re-called the reads through MiXCR, storing one row per CDR3 protein. The sample records over 150,000 distinct CDR3 sequences, approximately 20% being singletons. This entry comes from a study of T cell repertoires in cytomegalovirus infection. Whole-study context: It was the public TCR beta signatures that indicated both CMV infection and matching HLA type. Regarding the study as a whole: Carriers of CMV and the relevant HLA type were discriminated by public TCR beta frequency. The ex vivo response showed dominance by HLA-C-restricted CMV-specific TCR beta clonotypes.

The germline gives CDR1 SGHTA, CDR2 FQGNSA. This CDR3 contains 13 residues. V gave up 5 bases and J gave up 3 bases, with 11 bases separating them. The sequence derives from a human donor in good health (CMV status not recorded). Some clones in this sample may be carry-over from other donors' samples. The gene calls are TRBV7-2 and TRBJ2-7, with D possibly being TRBD1 (6 bases). The specimen was PBMCs. In DNA form, the CDR3 reads TGTGCCAGCAGCCGGAAGACAGGCTACGAGCAGTACTTC. Translating it yields CASSRKTGYEQYF.